These 20 T cell receptor beta chains were sequenced from one sample in a study of shared clonotypes between healthy human individuals. The data were produced by immunoSEQ multiplex PCR, yet TCRdb's version contains in-frame clones alone and is incomplete. Among 2,500,000 or so clones, 80% to 95% were seen once, and the ten largest hold more than 0.35%. Sequenced: naive CD4+ T cells from PBMCs. Subset specified: CD45RA+ positively selected. Receptor source: a man aged 18 to 35 in good health. Some clones in this sample may be carry-over from other donors' samples.

The chain links TRBV5-6 to TRBJ2-5, with TRBD1 identical over 10 bases. Germline trimming cut 3 bases from V and 2 bases from J; bases unmatched to any gene: 4. The CDR3 is 15 amino acids. CDR1 SGHDT and CDR2 YYEEEE come from the germline V gene. CDR3 DNA: TGTGCCAGCAGCTCACTGGACAGGGGGCAAGAGACCCAGTACTTC. This codes for CASSSLDRGQETQYF. The full variable domain, completed using reference TRBV5-6 and TRBJ2-5, is DAGVTQSPTHLIKTRGQQVTLRCSPKSGHDTVSWYQQALGQGPQFIFQYYEEEERQRGNFPDRFSGHQFPNYSSELNVNALLLGDSALYLCASSSLDRGQETQYFGPGTRLLVL.

The CDR3 loop is CASSLEGGGAYNEQFF. CDR3 nucleotide sequence: TGTGCCAGCAGCTTAGAGGGAGGGGGAGCCTACAATGAGCAGTTCTTC. This chain links TRBV7-6 with TRBJ2-1, with D tentatively TRBD2 (7 bases). V lost 1 base, J lost 2 bases, and 12 bases lay in between. Germline lookup yields CDR1 SGHVS and CDR2 FNYEAQ. The CDR3 runs to 16 residues.

The chain uses TRBV27 and TRBJ2-4; possibly TRBD1 for D (6 bases). Between the trimmed V and J ends, which lost 1 base and 0 bases, there was a span of 16 bases. Germline CDR1 is MNHEY and CDR2 is SMNVEV (reference sequence). The CDR3 consists of 18 residues. CDR3 DNA: TGTGCCAGCAGTTTATACCCCGACAGGCGAATAGCCAAAAACATTCAGTACTTC. It translates to CASSLYPDRRIAKNIQYF.

This sequence joins TRBV6-5 and TRBJ1-5, with D unclear. V lost 0 bases and J lost 5, with 14 bases in between. The CDR3 contains 16 residues. The germline V gene encodes CDR1 MNHEY and CDR2 SVGAGI. CDR3 in DNA: TGTGCCAGCAGTTACTCGGGGAGCCCTATCGATCAGCCCCAGCATTTT. Translation: CASSYSGSPIDQPQHF.

The V call is TRBV30, the J call TRBJ2-7, with D perhaps matching TRBD2 (6 bases). V was cut by 2 bases and J by 6 bases, with 8 bases left in between. This CDR3 is 11 amino acids long. Per germline, CDR1 GTSNPN and CDR2 SVGIG (reference sequence). The CDR3 is CAWSTSREQYF. CDR3 coding DNA: TGTGCCTGGAGTACTAGCCGCGAGCAGTACTTC.

The rearrangement links TRBV30 to TRBJ2-5, with D hard to call. Germline values: CDR1 GTSNPN, CDR2 SVGIG (reference sequence). This CDR3 is 11 amino acids long. Trimming left V 3 bases short and J 1 base short, with 3 bases between. CDR3 region: CAWRVQETQYF. In DNA, the CDR3 is TGTGCCTGGAGGGTCCAAGAGACCCAGTACTTC.

V and J are TRBV10-3 and TRBJ2-1, with 8 bases fitting TRBD2. J gave up 7 bases and V 5 bases, and 10 bases lay outside the gene matches. Germline CDR1 ENHRY, CDR2 SYGVKD. This CDR3 contains 15 residues. The CDR3 nucleotides are TGTGCCATCAGTATCAGCGGGAGAGTGAGGAATGAGCAGTTCTTC. This encodes CAISISGRVRNEQFF.

The chain has TRBV9 and TRBJ2-1; D tentatively reads TRBD1 or TRBD2 (6 bases each). Trimming stripped 4 bases from V and 6 bases from J, with 20 bases between. The CDR3 runs to 16 residues. Germline values: CDR1 SGDLS, CDR2 YYNGEE. This CDR3 reads CASSIQVGGAVNEQFF. The CDR3, as DNA: TGTGCCAGCAGCATCCAGGTGGGGGGCGCGGTCAATGAGCAGTTCTTC.

The gene calls are TRBV5-4 and TRBJ1-1; D is uncertain. The CDR3 loop spans 13 amino acids. Germline loops: CDR1 SGHNT, CDR2 YYREEE (reference sequence). Trimming cost V 4 bases and J 8 bases, with 15 bases left between them. CDR3: CASSRWQADEAFF. The CDR3, as DNA: TGTGCCAGCAGCAGGTGGCAGGCCGACGAAGCTTTCTTT. Using reference TRBV5-4 and TRBJ1-1 for the parts outside the CDR3, the full variable domain is ETGVTQSPTHLIKTRGQQVTLRCSSQSGHNTVSWYQQALGQGPQFIFQYYREEENGRGNFPPRFSGLQFPNYSSELNVNALELDDSALYLCASSRWQADEAFFGQGTRLTVV.

The chain has TRBV10-3 and TRBJ1-4; D remains unclear. The CDR3 has 12 residues. V lost 2 bases and J 6 bases, leaving 4 bases between the germline ends. Germline V gene data show CDR1 as ENHRY and CDR2 as SYGVKD. Here the CDR3 reads CAISERDEKLFF. DNA for the CDR3: TGTGCCATCAGTGAGAGAGATGAAAAACTGTTTTTT.

This sequence joins TRBV25-1 and TRBJ2-2; D remains unclear. V shed 4 bases and J shed 3 bases, with 12 bases lying between them. The length of the CDR3 is 15 residues. Germline-derived CDR1 and CDR2 are MGHDK and SYGVNS. The CDR3 DNA is TGTGCCAGCAGTGCCAGTAGCCCCGACACCGGGGAGCTGTTTTTT. Translated, it gives CASSASSPDTGELFF.

A single count supports this clone. This chain joins TRBV11-2 and TRBJ2-3, with D maybe TRBD1 (8 bases). CDR3 length: 17 residues. CDR1 and CDR2 (germline): SGHAT, FQNNGV. V dropped 4 bases and J dropped 2 bases, with 19 bases sitting between them. DNA of the CDR3: TGTGCCAGCAGCTCGACAGGGGTTCGGGGGGCCACAGATACGCAGTATTTT. Amino acid sequence: CASSSTGVRGATDTQYF.

The rearrangement links TRBV7-2 to TRBJ2-1; D gene uncertain. CDR3 length equals 16 residues. Trimming stripped 5 bases from V and 2 bases from J, with 16 bases between. Germline assignment: CDR1 SGHTA and CDR2 FQGNSA. CDR3 nucleotides: TGTGCCAGCAGCCCTCGGGTTGCTGCCACCTACAATGAGCAGTTCTTC. It specifies CASSPRVAATYNEQFF.

V is TRBV5-1 and J is TRBJ2-3, with D possibly TRBD2 on 5 matching bases. Germline values: CDR1 SGHRS, CDR2 YFSETQ. This CDR3 is built from 15 residues. Between the trimmed V and J ends, which lost 6 bases and 0 bases, there was a span of 14 bases. As DNA, the CDR3 is TGCGCCAGCACCCTAGGAGGAGCTAGCACAGATACGCAGTATTTT. Protein: CASTLGGASTDTQYF.

The rearrangement uses TRBV4-1 and TRBJ2-3; D is uncertain. CDR1 and CDR2 from the germline V gene are MGHRA and YSYEKL. Trimming took off 1 base at V and 5 bases at J, with 10 bases between the two ends. CDR3 length: 14 residues. CDR3 residues: CASSQVELKDTQYF. In DNA form, the CDR3 reads TGCGCCAGCAGCCAAGTAGAACTTAAAGATACGCAGTATTTT.

This clone was recorded once. The chain joins TRBV5-1 to TRBJ2-5; a weak D match, TRBD2 (5 bases). Germline V gene lookup returns CDR1 SGHRS and CDR2 YFSETQ. Between the trimmed V and J ends, which lost 0 bases and 2 bases, there was a span of 11 bases. The CDR3 has 15 residues. CDR3 amino acids: CASSLAGWVQETQYF. The DNA of the CDR3 is TGCGCCAGCAGCTTGGCGGGGTGGGTACAAGAGACCCAGTACTTC. The entire variable domain, with the rest obtained from reference TRBV5-1 and TRBJ2-5, is as follows: KAGVTQTPRYLIKTRGQQVTLSCSPISGHRSVSWYQQTPGQGLQFLFEYFSETQRNKGNFPGRFSGRQFSNSRSEMNVSTLELGDSALYLCASSLAGWVQETQYFGPGTRLLVL.

CDR3 nucleotide sequence: TGCAGCGTTGAGCTAGCGGGAGGTCATAAGACCGGGGAGCTGTTTTTT. It translates to CSVELAGGHKTGELFF. V is TRBV29-1 and J is TRBJ2-2, with 11 nucleotides matching TRBD2. Trimming removed 3 bases from V and 5 bases from J; junction bases left unmatched: 8. Germline V gene lookup returns CDR1 SQVTM and CDR2 ANQGSEA. The CDR3 has 16 residues.

This sequence joins TRBV5-1 and TRBJ2-1; D is perhaps TRBD1 (6 bases). V was pared by 7 bases and J by 0 bases, with 11 bases between. Germline CDR1 is SGHRS and CDR2 is YFSETQ. This CDR3 is built from 14 residues. This CDR3 is CASFDRSSYNEQFF. The CDR3 nucleotides read TGCGCCAGCTTCGACAGGAGCTCCTACAATGAGCAGTTCTTC.

The chain couples TRBV6-5 to TRBJ2-5, with D perhaps matching TRBD1 (5 bases). Deletions cut 2 bases from V and 1 base from J, with 11 bases between. Looked up from germline, CDR1 is MNHEY and CDR2 is SVGAGI. There are 15 residues in the CDR3. The CDR3 protein is CASSYGATAQETQYF. In DNA form, the CDR3 reads TGTGCCAGCAGTTACGGCGCGACAGCCCAAGAGACCCAGTACTTC.

This rearrangement joins TRBV5-4 to TRBJ2-1; TRBD1 agrees at 7 bases. Germline CDR1 and CDR2: SGHNT and YYREEE (reference sequence). CDR3 size: 15 residues. V was clipped by 4 bases and J by 1 base; unmatched bases: 5. CDR3 residues: CASSVGQSSYNEQFF. CDR3 nucleotides: TGTGCCAGCAGCGTGGGACAGTCTTCCTACAATGAGCAGTTCTTC.